The 2 T cell receptor beta chains reported below all come from one sample, sequenced in a study of response to subunit inactivated influenza vaccine. Via MiXCR, TCRdb re-called the RT-PCR reads, giving one row per CDR3 protein. The sample records around 750,000 distinct CDR3 sequences, 21% being singletons. Sequencing was performed on PBMCs from blood, taken 4 to 6 days after vaccination. These receptors were taken from a man aged 50 to 60 who received an inactivated influenza vaccine.

This clonotype was detected only a few times. The rearrangement uses TRBV7-9 and TRBJ2-5, with 10 bases identical to TRBD2. V was clipped by 5 bases and J by 5 bases; unmatched bases: 2. The length of the CDR3 is 13 residues. Germline CDR1 and CDR2: SEHNR and FQNEAQ (reference sequence). CDR3 coding DNA: TGTGCCAGCAGCGCGGGACTAGCGGAGACCCAGTACTTC. Its protein is CASSAGLAETQYF.

J is TRBJ2-7 and V is TRBV7-2; D is ambiguous. Germline V CDR1 and CDR2: SGHTA, FQGNSA. V shed 1 base and J shed 10 bases, with 11 bases lying between them. CDR3 length equals 12 residues. The CDR3 DNA sequence: TGTGCCAGCAGCTTAGGCAGTGCCCCCCAGTACTTC. Its protein is CASSLGSAPQYF.